The present T cell receptor (beta chain) was sequenced within a study of CD8 T cells in ankylosing spondylitis (dated by TCRdb to the late 2010s). Regarding the research as a whole: To find TCR variants linked to disease, the study profiled T cell receptor beta repertoires in ankylosing spondylitis patients and healthy donors. Samples of peripheral blood were taken, and for ankylosing spondylitis patients, synovial fluid was collected as well. The full study cohort comprised 20 to 30 ankylosing spondylitis patients and around 100 healthy donors. Results and caveats for the whole study, not just this receptor: According to the report, matched synovial fluid samples from ankylosing spondylitis patients were significantly enriched for the disease-linked clones. A CD8+ phenotype was shown by the disease-linked clones, which were found at relatively low frequencies in peripheral blood. Some TCR beta motif variants had previously been reported in synovial fluid and blood of reactive arthritis patients, which suggested common disease-initiation mechanisms. A TCR beta motif made up of about eight highly homologous amino acid variants appeared to be characteristic of blood from ankylosing spondylitis patients.

The instrument was an Illumina HiSeq 2500. Quantitative 5'-RACE with molecular barcodes was the method used to prepare the TCR beta libraries. In the original analysis: A new computational method based on a probabilistic model of VDJ rearrangement was used to identify disease-linked TCR variants. Using fastp at Q25 and MiXCR, TCRdb reprocessed the public reads and kept productive beta chains. Rows merge per CDR3 protein into single entries with the most common DNA and genes. TCRdb, rather than the study authors, made the V and J calls. This sample is represented by some 700,000 distinct CDR3 sequences; around 19% of them were singletons. The leading ten clones occupy around 19% of the sample. This clonotype has more than one count but fewer than ten. The target of this receptor is not known. No base-level quality is on record; no much larger clone is a single base apart. Input material: blood, either unsorted or a sorted T cell fraction (not recorded which). This sequence was found in a male donor with ankylosing spondylitis.

The DNA is TGCAGTGCTGCCACCGCCCCGGGGGGGTACTTTAGCTCCTACAATGAGCAGTTCTTC. This encodes CSAATAPGGYFSSYNEQFF. The receptor chain draws on TRBV20-1 and TRBJ2-1, and 8 junction bases match TRBD2. From the germline V gene (reference sequence), CDR1 is DFQATT and CDR2 is SNEGSKA. V and J are trimmed by 5 bases and 0 bases, and the gene matches miss 18 bases of the junction. CDR3 length: 19 amino acids, cysteine to phenylalanine. This entry keeps only the CDR3 DNA: 57 bases, framed from base 1.